Listed below are T cell receptor beta chains from one sample, sequenced in a study of shared clonotypes between healthy human individuals. Clones were read by immunoSEQ multiplex PCR, and TCRdb kept only the in-frame ones, dropping some. This table has hundreds of thousands of clones, 74% appearing once. Sequencing was performed on memory CD4+ T cells sorted from blood. These receptors all stem from a woman aged 25 to 39 in good health. CDR3s include the opening cysteine and the closing phenylalanine or tryptophan. A D gene is named only where the DNA matches it firmly. The listing skips clone size in some rows; elsewhere it reads once, few, many or a size class.

TGTGCCAGCAGCTTACACAAATACTACGAGCAGTACTTC CASSLHKYYEQYF TRBV13 - TRBJ2-7 few
TGTGCCAGCATCGATAGGGGTGGGTTGAACACTGAAGCTTTCTTT CASIDRGGLNTEAFF TRBV2 - TRBJ1-1 -
TGTGCCAGCAGCGCCCAGGTTTCTTACAATGAGCAGTTCTTC CASSAQVSYNEQFF TRBV9 - TRBJ2-1 -
TGTGCCAGTAGTGCCACCAGGGTTTATGGCACCGGGGAGCTGTTTTTT CASSATRVYGTGELFF TRBV19 - TRBJ2-2 -
TGTGCCAGCAGCTTTAGGGGACTAGCGGGACCTCCCAAGTACAATGAGCAGTTCTTC CASSFRGLAGPPKYNEQFF TRBV7-6 TRBD2 TRBJ2-1 -
TGCAGCGTTGGGCAGGGTCGGAGCTCCTATAATTCACCCCTCCACTTT CSVGQGRSSYNSPLHF TRBV29-1 - TRBJ1-6 -
TGTGCCAGCAGCCCCGGGACTAGCGGAAACATTCAGTACTTC CASSPGTSGNIQYF TRBV2 TRBD2 TRBJ2-4 few
TGTGCCAGCAGTTACGGAAGCAACCCCAACACCGGGGAGCTGTTTTTT CASSYGSNPNTGELFF TRBV6-5 - TRBJ2-2 -
TGCGCCAGCAGCACCCGGGACAGGCGTCTCACAGATACGCAGTATTTT CASSTRDRRLTDTQYF TRBV5-1 TRBD1 TRBJ2-3 -
TGTGCCAGCAGCTTGGCGGGAGCGGAGACCCAGTACTTC CASSLAGAETQYF TRBV14 TRBD2 TRBJ2-5 many
TGTGCCAGCAGTGGACAGGGGATCTATGGCTACACCTTC CASSGQGIYGYTF TRBV6-1 TRBD1 TRBJ1-2 -
TGTGCCAGTAGGGCCCGGACGACTCCCTACTATGGCTACACCTTC CASRARTTPYYGYTF TRBV19 - TRBJ1-2 once
TGTGCCAGCAGTGAACACCGGCAGCCCCAGCATTTT CASSEHRQPQHF TRBV6-1 - TRBJ1-5 -
TGTGCCAGCAGTGAAGCGAATTATGGCTACACCTTC CASSEANYGYTF TRBV6-1 - TRBJ1-2 -
TGTGCCTGGAGAGAGGACAGCGTCATGAACACTGAAGCTTTCTTT CAWREDSVMNTEAFF TRBV30 - TRBJ1-1 -
TGTGCCAGCAGTTATCAGGGCCGGGACAATGAGCAGTTCTTC CASSYQGRDNEQFF TRBV6-6 - TRBJ2-1 -
TGCGCCAGCAGCTTGGTACGGGGGGGCGTTGAAAAACTGTTTTTT CASSLVRGGVEKLFF TRBV5-1 - TRBJ1-4 -
TGTGCCAGCAGGCCTGTGGGACAGGGCTCCTACGAGCAGTACTTC CASRPVGQGSYEQYF TRBV28 TRBD1 TRBJ2-7 -
TGTGCCAGCAGCGGTAATGGACAGAAGGAGACCCAGTACTTC CASSGNGQKETQYF TRBV9 - TRBJ2-5 -
TGTGCCAGCAGTAGAGGCGCTGAAGCTTTCTTT CASSRGAEAFF TRBV6-5 - TRBJ1-1 -
TGTGCCAGCAGACTTGGGGGAGTACCCTACAATGAGCAGTTCTTC CASRLGGVPYNEQFF TRBV28 - TRBJ2-1 few
TGTGCCAGCAGCCCAGGGCGGTATGAGCAGTTCTTC CASSPGRYEQFF TRBV7-8 - TRBJ2-1 few
TGTGCCAGCAGCCAATGGGGAGACACAGATACGCAGTATTTT CASSQWGDTDTQYF TRBV11-3 - TRBJ2-3 once